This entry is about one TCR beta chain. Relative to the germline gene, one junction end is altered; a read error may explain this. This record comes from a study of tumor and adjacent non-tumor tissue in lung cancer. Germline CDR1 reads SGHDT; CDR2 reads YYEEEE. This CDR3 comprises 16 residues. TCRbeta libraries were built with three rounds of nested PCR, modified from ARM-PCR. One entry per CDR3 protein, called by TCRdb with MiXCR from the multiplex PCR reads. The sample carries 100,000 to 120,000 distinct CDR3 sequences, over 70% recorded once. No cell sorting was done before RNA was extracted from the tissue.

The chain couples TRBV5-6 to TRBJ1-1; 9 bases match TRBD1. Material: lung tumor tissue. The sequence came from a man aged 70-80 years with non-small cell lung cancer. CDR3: CASSSGTGNWNAEALF. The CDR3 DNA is TGTGCCAGCAGCTCCGGGACAGGGAATTGGAACGCTGAAGCTTTATTT.